The 10 T cell receptor beta chains listed next were all sequenced from one sample in a study of vaccination and CD4 T cells after COVID-19. These receptors have no identified antigens. An Oncomine TCR Beta short-read assay was used to sequence the DNA from cultured CD4+ T cells. MiXCR, applied by TCRdb to the PCR reads, yields one record per CDR3 protein. The profile shows 20,000 to 30,000 distinct CDR3 sequences, roughly 40% of them singletons. The treatment is: roughly 10-day PBMC culture with coronavirus spike peptide pools or control peptides (ViraFEST assay). Sequenced material: CD4+ T cells from blood, cultured in vitro. These receptors all stem from a human donor who had recovered from COVID-19.

The chain joins TRBV6-2 or TRBV6-3 to TRBJ1-5, with TRBD1 identical over 7 bases. Germline lookup yields CDR1 MNHEY and CDR2 SVGEGT. This CDR3 region has 15 residues. The junction had 10 bases not matched to a gene; V was cut back by 5 bases and J by 6 bases. The CDR3 protein is CASSRTGVGSQPQHF. DNA of the CDR3: TGTGCCAGCAGTCGAACAGGGGTTGGAAGTCAGCCCCAGCATTTT.

The chain joins TRBV6-1 to TRBJ2-1, with D tentatively TRBD1 or TRBD2 (5 bases each). Germline CDR1 is MNHNS and CDR2 is SASEGT. Trimming removed 8 bases from V and 8 bases from J, with 25 bases in between. The CDR3 consists of 16 residues. CDR3 sequence (DNA): TGTGCCAGCCCCAGAGGGACGCACACCTTGGACCATGAGCAGTTCTTC. It is translated as CASPRGTHTLDHEQFF.

This chain connects TRBV20-1 to TRBJ2-3; D is uncertain. The V gene's germline CDR1 is DFQATT and CDR2 SNEGSKA (reference sequence). V lost 1 base, J lost 1 base, and 6 bases lay in between. CDR3 length: 13 amino acids. The CDR3 reads CSARVGRTDTQYF. The CDR3 DNA follows: TGCAGTGCTAGAGTGGGCCGCACAGATACGCAGTATTTT.

The genes are TRBV5-1 and TRBJ1-2; a weak D match, TRBD1 (6 bases). This CDR3 has 15 amino acids. The V gene's germline CDR1 is SGHRS and CDR2 YFSETQ. Trimming left V 2 bases short and J 0 bases short, with 11 bases between. CDR3: CASSFGGPANYGYTF. CDR3 coding DNA: TGCGCCAGCAGCTTCGGGGGGCCGGCTAACTATGGCTACACCTTC.

This clonotype turned up a few times. This CDR3 reads CASSLASGQGYHEQYF. The CDR3 coding sequence is TGTGCCAGCAGCTTAGCGTCGGGACAGGGGTACCACGAGCAGTACTTC. The V call is TRBV7-2, the J call TRBJ2-7; 10 bases match TRBD1. The CDR3 is 16 residues long. The trim removed 0 bases at V and 5 bases at J, leaving 7 bases unmatched. CDR1 and CDR2 from the germline V gene are SGHTA and FQGNSA. Full variable domain (outside the CDR3, taken from reference TRBV7-2 and TRBJ2-7): GAGVSQSPSNKVTEKGKDVELRCDPISGHTALYWYRQSLGQGLEFLIYFQGNSAPDKSGLPSDRFSAERTGGSVSTLTIQRTQQEDSAVYLCASSLASGQGYHEQYFGPGTRLTVT.

This clonotype was counted between two and nine times. This rearrangement joins TRBV19 to TRBJ1-5; D possibly corresponds to TRBD1 (5 bases). Trimming took 7 bases from V and 2 from J, leaving 18 bases between them. The CDR3 has 16 residues. Germline V gene data show CDR1 as LNHDA and CDR2 as SQIVND (reference sequence). CDR3 DNA sequence: TGTGCCAGTACTCTGGTTGGGGGTCGTGGCAATCAGCCCCAGCATTTT. Its translation is CASTLVGGRGNQPQHF.

This clonotype was detected only a few times. This rearrangement joins TRBV6-2 or TRBV6-3 to TRBJ1-6; D not resolved. This CDR3 comprises 17 residues. Trimming took 0 bases from V and 10 from J, leaving 19 bases between them. Germline loops: CDR1 MNHEY, CDR2 SVGEGT. The CDR3 region is CASSYSPSSSPGSPLHF. CDR3 nucleotide sequence: TGTGCCAGCAGTTACTCGCCATCTTCCTCACCTGGCTCACCCCTCCACTTT.

The rearrangement joins TRBV28 to TRBJ2-5; 10 positions match TRBD1. CDR1 and CDR2 (germline): MDHEN, SYDVKM. The CDR3 is made up of 15 amino acids. Trimming took 5 bases from V and 3 from J; bases not matched to a gene: 6. The CDR3 loop reads CASSATGTGEETQYF. The CDR3 DNA follows: TGTGCCAGCAGTGCAACCGGGACAGGGGAAGAGACCCAGTACTTC.

By proportion, this clonotype is medium-sized (0.01 to 0.1%). This chain uses TRBV28 with TRBJ1-2; no firm D call. This CDR3 has 11 amino acids. V lost 6 bases and J lost 0, with 2 bases in between. Germline loops: CDR1 MDHEN, CDR2 SYDVKM. CDR3 DNA sequence: TGTGCCAGCAGCACTAACTATGGCTACACCTTC. Its translation: CASSTNYGYTF.

The rearrangement links TRBV27 to TRBJ1-5; TRBD1 might be the D (6 bases). This CDR3 has 15 amino acids. The ends were cut back, 6 bases at V and 4 bases at J, with 16 bases in the middle. From germline, CDR1 is MNHEY and CDR2 SMNVEV (reference sequence). CDR3 sequence: CASSLKQGPNQPQHF. CDR3 DNA: TGTGCCAGCAGCCTAAAACAGGGACCGAATCAGCCCCAGCATTTT.